A selection of T cell receptor beta chains follows, all from one sample in a study of vaccination and CD4 T cells after COVID-19. TCRdb ran MiXCR on the PCR reads and lists one entry per CDR3 protein. In the table there are tens of thousands of distinct CDR3 sequences, approximately 42% of which are singletons. Their antigens remain unidentified. Specimen: CD4+ T cells from blood, cultured in vitro, collected about 7 months after SARS-CoV-2 vaccination. Receptors were obtained from a human donor who had recovered from COVID-19. CDR3s include the opening cysteine and the closing phenylalanine or tryptophan. Fields, in order: clone size, CDR3 length, V gene, CDR3 protein. A clone size is listed for some rows: how often the clone was seen (once, few, many), or a class if it is expanded.

>few|17|TRBV7-2
CASSPTAYYIGPDEQYF
>few|16|TRBV15
CATSRGPLRTNTEAFF
>-|19|TRBV10-3
CAISESRLRPGLAYNEQFF
>-|14|TRBV20-1
CSAAGTSGRDEQFF
>-|13|TRBV20-1
CSAAGTGEAEAFF
>-|16|TRBV7-3
CTSSLTPGAKQETQYF
>-|14|TRBV7-6
CASSLDPAVETQCF
>-|14|TRBV7-9
CASSLVATGTPLHF
>-|13|TRBV20-1
CSARLIRNNEQFF
>-|14|TRBV2
CASTPTGMGQPQHF
>-|15|TRBV20-1
CSARDPGTSYNEQFF
>-|15|TRBV19
CASSSGLAGVYEQYF
>few|16|TRBV15
CATSRVGRGWSQPQHF
>-|14|TRBV18
CASSPGSDGETQYF
>few|16|TRBV27
CASSRGQPLTGYGYTF
>-|12|TRBV10-3
CAISDLGTEAFF
>few|13|TRBV25-1
CASSEPGQETQYF
>few|12|TRBV20-1
CSASQDAHEQYF
>-|14|TRBV11-1
CASSLSQPSYEQYF
>-|14|TRBV20-1
CSAPQTFGTDTQYF
>few|14|TRBV25-1
CASSLHRDQETQYF
>-|16|TRBV20-1
CSALSTSGRYGDTQYF
>-|11|TRBV29-1
CSVGQTYEQYF
>once|15|TRBV7-8
CASSLATGGAETQYF
>-|15|TRBV20-1
CSAHRTSVWPNEQFF
>-|14|TRBV20-1
CSARDMDGSYEQYF
>few|11|TRBV25-1
CASSQGGTQYF
>-|15|TRBV24-1
CATSDQLAPAYEQYF
>few|14|TRBV27
CASSLRGRYNEQFF
>-|14|TRBV5-4
CASSLDLSVGPLHF
>few|13|TRBV2
CASSGLWTDEQYF
>few|16|TRBV7-8
CASSLSAGLGQETQYF
>few|12|TRBV6-1
CASSPRVDEQFF
>-|13|TRBV6-1
CASKGDSNQPQHF
>-|15|TRBV6-4
CASSDRAGGTDTQYF
>-|13|TRBV7-3
CASSPLLGTEQFF
>-|14|TRBV18
CASSPADRAYGYTF
>-|18|TRBV6-5
CASSYGFRDRGGNTEAFF
>few|13|TRBV19
CASTFDRSQPQHF
>-|16|TRBV7-6
CASSLRGPSGSQTQYF
>few|13|TRBV20-1
CSARGVGAYEQYF
>-|14|TRBV28
CASSLQVGQETQYF
>few|11|TRBV2
CASRMTYEQYF
>-|17|TRBV6-1
CASSAGQRTSWADTQYF
>-|18|TRBV7-2
CASSLARVWARSTDTQYF
>few|13|TRBV28
CASSLDRVYGAFF
>few|14|TRBV28
CASSLLGLIDEQYF
>-|19|TRBV7-6
CASSLRGGGRSVLMYEQYF
>-|13|TRBV28
CASSLRSNQPQHF
>-|16|TRBV19
CASSISGHLYQETQYF
>few|15|TRBV5-8
CASSLRGLVHNEQFF
>medium-sized|13|TRBV6-4
CASSEGESSPLHF
>-|16|TRBV24-1
CATSDSQGGTTDTQYF
>few|18|TRBV28
CASSEPSGRLGSRETQYF
>-|16|TRBV24-1
CATSETAGLSTDTQYF